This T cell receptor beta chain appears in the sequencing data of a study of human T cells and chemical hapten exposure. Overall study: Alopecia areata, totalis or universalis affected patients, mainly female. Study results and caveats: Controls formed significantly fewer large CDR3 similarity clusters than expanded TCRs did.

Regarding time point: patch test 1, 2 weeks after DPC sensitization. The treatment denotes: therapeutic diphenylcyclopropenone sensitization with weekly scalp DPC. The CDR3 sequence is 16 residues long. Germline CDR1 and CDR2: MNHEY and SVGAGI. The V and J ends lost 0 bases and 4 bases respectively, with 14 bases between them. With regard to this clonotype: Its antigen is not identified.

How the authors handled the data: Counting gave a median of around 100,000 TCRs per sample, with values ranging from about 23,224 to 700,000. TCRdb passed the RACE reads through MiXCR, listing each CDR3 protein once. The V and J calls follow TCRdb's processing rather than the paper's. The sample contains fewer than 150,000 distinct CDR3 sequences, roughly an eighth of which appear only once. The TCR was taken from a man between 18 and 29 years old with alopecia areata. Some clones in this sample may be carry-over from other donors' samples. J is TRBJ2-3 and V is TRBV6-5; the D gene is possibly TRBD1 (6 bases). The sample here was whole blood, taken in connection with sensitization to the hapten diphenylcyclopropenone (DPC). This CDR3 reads CASSYSSGDSADTQYF. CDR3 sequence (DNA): TGTGCCAGCAGTTACTCTTCAGGGGATAGCGCAGATACGCAGTATTTT.